One and the same sample provided the 7 T cell receptor beta chains below, sequenced in a study of cytomegalovirus exposure and HLA in healthy donors. Use of 60 Vbeta and 13 Jbeta primers characterized the PCR. Some clones are missing from TCRdb's copy, which holds only in-frame ones; the method was immunoSEQ multiplex PCR. The sample includes approximately 170,000 clones, roughly four fifths of them seen just once. Source material: PBMCs. The receptors shown here come from a woman aged 25 to 39 in good health and CMV-seropositive.

V gene TRBV16 combines with J gene TRBJ1-2, with 9 nucleotides matching TRBD1. The ends lost 4 bases at V and 2 bases at J; junction bases unmatched: 2. The germline V gene has CDR1 KGHSY and CDR2 FQNENV. CDR3 length: 14 residues. The DNA of the CDR3 is TGTGCCAGCAGCCCGGGGACAGGGAACTATGGCTACACCTTC. Its translation: CASSPGTGNYGYTF.

The table lists this clone with a few counts. This chain connects TRBV2 to TRBJ2-5; a possible D gene is TRBD1 (6 bases). This CDR3 contains 13 residues. Germline-derived CDR1 and CDR2 are SNHLY and FYNNEI. V was cut by 7 bases and J by 3 bases, with 12 bases left in between. CDR3 nucleotide sequence: TGTGCCAGCACAGGGGACGCCGAAGAGACCCAGTACTTC. Translated: CASTGDAEETQYF.

V is TRBV28 and J is TRBJ2-5, with 8 bases identical to TRBD1. Germline-derived CDR1 and CDR2 are MDHEN and SYDVKM. The CDR3 extends over 18 amino acids. J gave up 4 bases and V 2 bases, and 15 bases lay outside the gene matches. The CDR3 nucleotides read TGTGCCAGCAGTTTAAACGGTGCACGACAGGGGAGGCGAGAGACCCAGTACTTC. Residues: CASSLNGARQGRRETQYF.

Here the CDR3 reads CASSLVVSGSHEQFF. The CDR3 DNA reads TGTGCCAGCAGCTTAGTGGTTAGCGGGAGTCATGAGCAGTTCTTC. The chain employs TRBV7-2 and TRBJ2-1; 9 bases fit TRBD2. This CDR3 region has 15 residues. CDR1 and CDR2 from the germline V gene are SGHTA and FQGNSA. V shed 1 base and J 8 bases; nucleotides not matched to a gene: 6.

A word on this clone: Other DNA variants within this sample encode the same CDR3. V gene TRBV27 combines with J gene TRBJ1-1; D unresolved. V dropped 6 bases and J dropped 4 bases, with 15 bases sitting between them. This CDR3 spans 14 amino acids. Germline loops: CDR1 MNHEY, CDR2 SMNVEV (reference sequence). The CDR3 coding sequence is TGTGCCAGCAGCCCGACACAAACGGTCACTGAAGCTTTCTTT. Protein sequence: CASSPTQTVTEAFF.

The chain joins TRBV5-4 to TRBJ2-1; 11 bases line up with TRBD2. Per germline, CDR1 SGHNT and CDR2 YYREEE (reference sequence). The ends lost 3 bases at V and 5 bases at J; junction bases unmatched: 1. The CDR3 runs 14 residues. The CDR3 region is CASSSGLADNEQFF. DNA for the CDR3: TGTGCCAGCAGCTCGGGACTAGCGGACAATGAGCAGTTCTTC.

This clone was observed a handful of times. The chain has TRBV10-1 and TRBJ2-1; 13 bases are a match to TRBD2. From germline, CDR1 is WNHNN and CDR2 SYGVQD (reference sequence). The CDR3 runs to 16 residues. The junction had 7 bases not matched to a gene; V was cut back by 6 bases and J by 5 bases. The CDR3 coding sequence is TGCGCCAGCAGCAAGGGACTAGCGGGAACGGACAATGAGCAGTTCTTC. As protein: CASSKGLAGTDNEQFF.